The following is a T cell receptor (beta chain) sequence with its context. Its antigen remains unidentified. These data are taken from a study of identical twins. Study-wide points: The models systematically underestimated how much out-of-frame TCR alpha was shared in monozygotic twins. Beta out-of-frame sequences showed weaker excess twin sharing. Memory repertoires showed no such pattern, whereas abundant cord blood beta clonotypes carried fewer insertions.

The CDR3 length is 14 residues. Germline CDR1 is SGHDT and CDR2 is YYEEEE. The V end lost 4 bases, the J end lost 3 bases, and 10 bases lay between the germline ends. TCRdb fed the 5' RACE reads into MiXCR, producing one record per CDR3 protein. The repertoire includes about 200,000 distinct CDR3 sequences, over 9.5% of them detected once, and over 8% sits in the top ten. Every sampled donor was Caucasian and healthy. The receptor comes from a man aged 50-60 years in good health. This chain uses TRBV5-6 with TRBJ1-4, with a possible D match to TRBD1 (5 bases). The specimen was memory T cells sorted from blood. In nucleotides, the CDR3 is TGTGCCAGCAGCGGGGGGACGGCTAATGAAAAACTGTTTTTT. Its protein is CASSGGTANEKLFF.